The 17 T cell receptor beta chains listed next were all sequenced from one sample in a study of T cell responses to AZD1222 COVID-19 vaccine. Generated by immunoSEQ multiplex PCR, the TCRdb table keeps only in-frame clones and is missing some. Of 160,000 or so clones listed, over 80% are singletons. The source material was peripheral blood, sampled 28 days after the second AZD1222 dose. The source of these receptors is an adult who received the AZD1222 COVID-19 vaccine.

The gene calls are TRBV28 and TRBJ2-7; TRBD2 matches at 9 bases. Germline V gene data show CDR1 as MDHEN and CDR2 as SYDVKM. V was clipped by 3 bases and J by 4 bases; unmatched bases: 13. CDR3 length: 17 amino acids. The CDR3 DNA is TGTGCCAGCAGTTTGATTAGCGGGAGTACTTTGATTTACGAGCAGTACTTC. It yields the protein CASSLISGSTLIYEQYF.

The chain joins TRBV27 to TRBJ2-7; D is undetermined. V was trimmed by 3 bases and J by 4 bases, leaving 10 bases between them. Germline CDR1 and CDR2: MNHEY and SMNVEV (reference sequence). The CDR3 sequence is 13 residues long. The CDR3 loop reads CASSLHRQYEQYF. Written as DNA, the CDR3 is TGTGCCAGCAGTTTGCATAGGCAGTACGAGCAGTACTTC.

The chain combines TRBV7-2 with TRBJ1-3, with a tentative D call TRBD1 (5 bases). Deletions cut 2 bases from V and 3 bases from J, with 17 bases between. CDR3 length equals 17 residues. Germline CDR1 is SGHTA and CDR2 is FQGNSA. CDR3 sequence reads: CASSLLGWGFDGNTIYF. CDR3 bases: TGTGCCAGCAGCTTACTCGGATGGGGCTTCGATGGAAACACCATATATTTT.

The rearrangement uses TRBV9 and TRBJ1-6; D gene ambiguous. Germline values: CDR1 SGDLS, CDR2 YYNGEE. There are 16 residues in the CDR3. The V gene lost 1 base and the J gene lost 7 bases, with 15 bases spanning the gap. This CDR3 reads CASSVSLDPANSPLHF. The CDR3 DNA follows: TGTGCCAGCAGCGTATCGCTCGACCCCGCGAATTCACCCCTCCACTTT.

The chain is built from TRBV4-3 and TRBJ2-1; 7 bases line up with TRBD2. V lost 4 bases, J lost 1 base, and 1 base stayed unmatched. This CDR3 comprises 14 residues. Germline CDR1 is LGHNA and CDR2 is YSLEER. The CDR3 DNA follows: TGCGCCAGCAGCCCAGCGGGGTCCTACAATGAGCAGTTCTTC. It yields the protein CASSPAGSYNEQFF.

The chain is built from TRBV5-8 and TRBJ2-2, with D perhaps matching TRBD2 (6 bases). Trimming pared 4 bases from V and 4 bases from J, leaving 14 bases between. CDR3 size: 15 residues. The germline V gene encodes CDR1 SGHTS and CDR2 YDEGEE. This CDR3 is CASSPRDLSTGELFF. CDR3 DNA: TGTGCCAGCAGCCCCAGGGACTTATCCACCGGGGAGCTGTTTTTT.

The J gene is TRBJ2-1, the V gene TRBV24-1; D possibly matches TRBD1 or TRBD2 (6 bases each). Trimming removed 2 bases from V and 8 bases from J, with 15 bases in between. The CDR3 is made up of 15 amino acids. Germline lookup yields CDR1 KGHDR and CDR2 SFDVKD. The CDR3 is CATSDYGGSSDEQFF. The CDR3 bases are TGTGCCACCAGTGATTACGGGGGCAGTTCGGATGAGCAGTTCTTC.

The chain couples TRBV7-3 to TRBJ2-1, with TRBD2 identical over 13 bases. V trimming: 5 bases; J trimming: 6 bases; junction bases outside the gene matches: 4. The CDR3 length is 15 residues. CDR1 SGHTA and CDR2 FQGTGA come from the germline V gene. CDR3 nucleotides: TGTGCCAGCAGCCAGGGACTAGCGGGATTCAATGAGCAGTTCTTC. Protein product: CASSQGLAGFNEQFF. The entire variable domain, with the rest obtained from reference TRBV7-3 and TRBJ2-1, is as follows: GAGVSQTPSNKVTEKGKYVELRCDPISGHTALYWYRQSLGQGPEFLIYFQGTGAADDSGLPNDRFFAVRPEGSVSTLKIQRTERGDSAVYLCASSQGLAGFNEQFFGPGTRLTVL.

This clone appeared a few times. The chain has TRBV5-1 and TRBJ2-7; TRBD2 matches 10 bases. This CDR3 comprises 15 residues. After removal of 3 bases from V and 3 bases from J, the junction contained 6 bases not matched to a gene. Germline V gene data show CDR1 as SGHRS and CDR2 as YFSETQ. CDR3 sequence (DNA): TGCGCCAGCAGCTGGGGGACTAGCGCGAACTACGAGCAGTACTTC. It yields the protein CASSWGTSANYEQYF.

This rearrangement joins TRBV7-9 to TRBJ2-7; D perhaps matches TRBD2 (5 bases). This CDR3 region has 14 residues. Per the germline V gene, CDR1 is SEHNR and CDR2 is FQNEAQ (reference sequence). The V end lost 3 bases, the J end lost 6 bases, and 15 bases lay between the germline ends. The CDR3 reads CASSFVAGKVEQYF. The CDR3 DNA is TGTGCCAGCAGCTTTGTTGCCGGGAAAGTCGAGCAGTACTTC.

This CDR3 reads CASSRYRQGGNTEAFF. The CDR3 DNA is TGTGCCAGCAGCCGATACAGACAGGGGGGGAACACTGAAGCTTTCTTT. The V call is TRBV11-1, the J call TRBJ1-1, with 9 bases aligning to TRBD1. Germline-derived CDR1 and CDR2 are SGHAT and FQDESV (reference sequence). The CDR3 length is 16 residues. Trimming took 5 bases from V and 1 from J; bases not matched to a gene: 8.

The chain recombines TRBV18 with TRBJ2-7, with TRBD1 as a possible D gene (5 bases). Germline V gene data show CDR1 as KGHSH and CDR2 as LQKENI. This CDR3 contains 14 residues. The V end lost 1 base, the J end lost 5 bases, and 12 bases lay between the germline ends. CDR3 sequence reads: CASSPRPGPDEQYF. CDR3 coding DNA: TGTGCCAGCTCACCACGGCCAGGGCCAGACGAGCAGTACTTC.

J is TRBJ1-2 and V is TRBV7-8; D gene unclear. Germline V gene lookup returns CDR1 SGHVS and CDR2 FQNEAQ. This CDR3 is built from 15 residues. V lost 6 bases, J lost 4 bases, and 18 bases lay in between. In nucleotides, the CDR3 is TGTGCCAGCAGGTCGGACCTCCAGGCAAGCTATGGCTACACCTTC. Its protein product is CASRSDLQASYGYTF.

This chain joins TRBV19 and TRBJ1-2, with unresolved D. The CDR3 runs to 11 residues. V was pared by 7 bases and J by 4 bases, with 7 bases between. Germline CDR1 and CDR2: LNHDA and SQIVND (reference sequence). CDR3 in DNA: TGTGCCAGTACCGACACCTATGGCTACACCTTC. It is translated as CASTDTYGYTF.

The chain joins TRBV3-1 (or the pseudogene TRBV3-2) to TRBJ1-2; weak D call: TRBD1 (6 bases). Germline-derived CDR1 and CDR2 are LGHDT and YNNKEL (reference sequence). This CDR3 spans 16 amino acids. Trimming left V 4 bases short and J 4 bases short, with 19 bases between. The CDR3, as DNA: TGTGCCAGCAGCCCAGGGGACATGCCACACCTCTATGGCTACACCTTC. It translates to CASSPGDMPHLYGYTF.

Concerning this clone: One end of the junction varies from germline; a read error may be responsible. This CDR3 reads CASSLGGGRGNYNEQFF. For the CDR3, the DNA is TGTGCTAGCAGCTTAGGTGGGGGCAGGGGGAACTACAATGAGCAGTTCTTC. The gene calls are TRBV7-7 and TRBJ2-1, with 7 bases matching TRBD1. Germline V gives CDR1 SSHAT, CDR2 FNYEAQ (reference sequence). This CDR3 spans 17 amino acids.

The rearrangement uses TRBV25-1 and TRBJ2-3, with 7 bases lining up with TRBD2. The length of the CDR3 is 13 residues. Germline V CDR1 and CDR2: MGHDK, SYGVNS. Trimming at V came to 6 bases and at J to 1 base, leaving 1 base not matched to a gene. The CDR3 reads CASSLAGTDTQYF. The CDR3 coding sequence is TGTGCCAGCAGCCTAGCGGGCACAGATACGCAGTATTTT.